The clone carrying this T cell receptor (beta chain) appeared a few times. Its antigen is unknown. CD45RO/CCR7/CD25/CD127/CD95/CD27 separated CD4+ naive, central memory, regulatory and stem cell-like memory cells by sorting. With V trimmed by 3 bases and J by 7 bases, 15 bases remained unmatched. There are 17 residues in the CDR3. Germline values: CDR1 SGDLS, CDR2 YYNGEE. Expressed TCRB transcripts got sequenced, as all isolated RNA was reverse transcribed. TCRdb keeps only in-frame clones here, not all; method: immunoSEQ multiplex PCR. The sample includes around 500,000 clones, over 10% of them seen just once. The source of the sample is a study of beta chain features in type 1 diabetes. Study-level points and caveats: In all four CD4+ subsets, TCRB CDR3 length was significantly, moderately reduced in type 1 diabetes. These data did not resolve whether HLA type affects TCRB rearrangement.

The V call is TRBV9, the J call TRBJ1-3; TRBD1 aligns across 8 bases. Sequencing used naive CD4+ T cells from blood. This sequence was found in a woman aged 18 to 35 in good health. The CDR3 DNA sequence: TGTGCCAGCAGCGCTCGGCCAGGGGGCCAGATTAAGAACACCATATATTTT. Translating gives CASSARPGGQIKNTIYF.